Sequencing of this TCR beta chain was carried out in a study of cytotoxic CD8 clonotypes in ibrutinib-treated CLL. This clone was recorded only once. What it binds is unknown. Sequencing sought depths of 1 in 200,000 to 1 in 1 million T cells. Assay used: immunoSEQ multiplex PCR; TCRdb lists only in-frame clones, some missing. The sample includes 19,000 or so clones, 50% to 75% of them seen just once. Per germline, CDR1 MNHNS and CDR2 SASEGT. The CDR3 length is 13 residues. The V end was cut by 4 bases, the J end by 3 bases, with 9 bases between. The study's findings and limits: Sampling times (in sustained-remission versus progressing patients) were not the same.

This clonotype originated in a human donor with chronic lymphocytic leukemia. The input for sequencing was PBMCs, taken after 12 months of ibrutinib treatment. The chain joins TRBV6-1 to TRBJ2-5; TRBD1 might be the D (5 bases). The CDR3 region has the DNA TGTGCCAGCAGTGTGGCCAGGGAAGAGACCCAGTACTTC. Translating it yields CASSVAREETQYF.